This is a list of T cell receptor beta chains from one sample in a study of T cell responses to AZD1222 COVID-19 vaccine. The method was immunoSEQ multiplex PCR; TCRdb's version includes in-frame clones alone and lacks a portion of them. Of approximately 100,000 clones listed, approximately 87% are singletons. Sequenced here: peripheral blood, sampled on day 0 of AZD1222 vaccination. The receptors here all came from an adult in good health. The CDR3 runs from the conserved cysteine through the conserved F or W. The D gene is left open where the match is weak. Size tells how often a clone was seen (once, few, many) or the class of an expanded clone, and some rows leave it out.

clone_size: NA; v_call: TRBV19; j_call: TRBJ2-1; d_call: NA; cdr3_nt: TGTGCCAGTAGTATAGATCGAAGATATGAGCAGTTCTTC; cdr3_aa: CASSIDRRYEQFF
clone_size: NA; v_call: TRBV5-1; j_call: TRBJ1-4; d_call: NA; cdr3_nt: TGCGCCAGCAGCTTGGCGAGGGCGAATGAAAAACTGTTTTTT; cdr3_aa: CASSLARANEKLFF
clone_size: NA; v_call: TRBV5-1; j_call: TRBJ2-5; d_call: NA; cdr3_nt: TGCGCCAGCACGGACAACCAAGAGACCCAGTACTTC; cdr3_aa: CASTDNQETQYF
clone_size: once; v_call: TRBV24-1; j_call: TRBJ2-3; d_call: TRBD2; cdr3_nt: TGTGCCACCAGTGATGAGGGATACTCCGGACTAGCGGGTGGGAGAGATACGCAGTATTTT; cdr3_aa: CATSDEGYSGLAGGRDTQYF
clone_size: once; v_call: TRBV6-5; j_call: TRBJ1-2; d_call: NA; cdr3_nt: TGTGCCAGCAGTTACTCGAGAGAGGTCCTCTATGGCTACACCTTC; cdr3_aa: CASSYSREVLYGYTF
clone_size: NA; v_call: TRBV3-1/TRBV3-2; j_call: TRBJ1-6; d_call: NA; cdr3_nt: TGTGCCAGCAGCCACTCTGACAGAGATAATTCACCCCTCCACTTT; cdr3_aa: CASSHSDRDNSPLHF
clone_size: NA; v_call: TRBV28; j_call: TRBJ2-7; d_call: NA; cdr3_nt: TGTGCCAGCAGTTCGCCTCACGAGCAGTACTTC; cdr3_aa: CASSSPHEQYF
clone_size: NA; v_call: TRBV3-1/TRBV3-2; j_call: TRBJ2-1; d_call: TRBD2; cdr3_nt: TGTGCCAGCAGCCATAGGGGAAGCGGGAGCCCACATGAGCAGTTCTTC; cdr3_aa: CASSHRGSGSPHEQFF
clone_size: NA; v_call: TRBV7-2; j_call: TRBJ2-7; d_call: TRBD1; cdr3_nt: TGTGCCAGCAGCGCGGGACAGGGCCTAGACGAGCAGTACTTC; cdr3_aa: CASSAGQGLDEQYF
clone_size: NA; v_call: TRBV4-1; j_call: TRBJ1-1; d_call: TRBD1; cdr3_nt: TGCGCCAGCAGCCAAGACCGGGACAGAGAAGCTTTCTTT; cdr3_aa: CASSQDRDREAFF
clone_size: once; v_call: TRBV6-1; j_call: TRBJ1-2; d_call: NA; cdr3_nt: TGTGCCAGCAGTGAATTTAGCTATGGCTACACCTTC; cdr3_aa: CASSEFSYGYTF
clone_size: NA; v_call: TRBV5-1; j_call: TRBJ2-7; d_call: TRBD1; cdr3_nt: TGCGCCAGCAGCTTGGCGAGGAGGGACAGGGTTCTACACGAGCAGTACTTC; cdr3_aa: CASSLARRDRVLHEQYF
clone_size: once; v_call: TRBV4-3; j_call: TRBJ2-2; d_call: NA; cdr3_nt: TGCGCCAGCAGCCCCGTGGCCCCAACCGGGGAGCTGTTTTTT; cdr3_aa: CASSPVAPTGELFF
clone_size: few; v_call: TRBV5-1; j_call: TRBJ1-5; d_call: NA; cdr3_nt: TGCGCCAGCAGCTTGGACAGCAATCAGCCCCAGCATTTT; cdr3_aa: CASSLDSNQPQHF
clone_size: few; v_call: TRBV5-4; j_call: TRBJ2-7; d_call: TRBD2; cdr3_nt: TGTGCCAGCAGGCTAGCGGGGACCTACGAGCAGTACTTC; cdr3_aa: CASRLAGTYEQYF
clone_size: once; v_call: TRBV5-1; j_call: TRBJ1-5; d_call: NA; cdr3_nt: TGCGCCAGCAGCCCGGGCTCGGCGAGCAATCAGCCCCAGCATTTT; cdr3_aa: CASSPGSASNQPQHF
clone_size: NA; v_call: TRBV28; j_call: TRBJ1-1; d_call: TRBD1; cdr3_nt: TGTGCCAGCAGTCCTATCCAGACGTCGTATACAGGGGGGGATGAAGCTTTCTTT; cdr3_aa: CASSPIQTSYTGGDEAFF